Listed below are T cell receptor beta chains from one sample, sequenced in a study of blood T cells in healthy people across ages. TCRdb processed the 5' RACE reads anew with MiXCR; each CDR3 protein has one entry. The sample consists of about 970,000 distinct CDR3 sequences, roughly 47% of them appearing once. The sample was blood. These receptor sequences come from a woman in her fifties or sixties in good health. Each CDR3 is given with its conserved first and last residue. D genes are given only for firm matches. The size field is filled for only some rows; it gives once, few, many or a size class.

cdr3_nt,cdr3_aa,clone_size,v_call,d_call,j_call
TGTGCCAGCACCGAATTTAGCGGGAGATTCCAGACCCAGTACTTC,CASTEFSGRFQTQYF,NA,TRBV3-1,TRBD2,TRBJ2-5
TGTGCCAGCAGCCCTCGGGATCGAGATACAGATACGCAGTATTTT,CASSPRDRDTDTQYF,once,TRBV11-3,NA,TRBJ2-3
TGTGCCAGCTCGCCAAACTCACAAGGGAGTCAGCCCCAGCATTTT,CASSPNSQGSQPQHF,NA,TRBV18,NA,TRBJ1-5
TGTGCCAGCAGTTACTCGGACAGGGGGACTGGCTACGAGCAGTACTTC,CASSYSDRGTGYEQYF,NA,TRBV6-2/TRBV6-3,TRBD1,TRBJ2-7
TGTGCCAGCAGCCTTCCAGGACTAGCGGGAGTCACCTACAATGAGCAGTTCTTC,CASSLPGLAGVTYNEQFF,NA,TRBV3-1,TRBD2,TRBJ2-1
TGCGCCAGCAGCCATTCAGGGGAGTCCGGGGAGCTGTTTTTT,CASSHSGESGELFF,NA,TRBV4-3,NA,TRBJ2-2
TGTGCCAGCCGGCGAGTGCGTGGCTGCACCTTC,CASRRVRGCTF,NA,TRBV7-9,NA,TRBJ1-2
TGTGCCAGCAGTACGGGTCTCTCAGGCGAGCAGTACTTC,CASSTGLSGEQYF,few,TRBV6-6,NA,TRBJ2-7
TGTGCCAGCAGTTTCTCCGACAGACTTTACGAGCAGTACTTC,CASSFSDRLYEQYF,NA,TRBV12-3/TRBV12-4,NA,TRBJ2-7
TGCGCCAGCAGCTTGGGGGATAGCGGCACCTACGAGCAGTACTTC,CASSLGDSGTYEQYF,NA,TRBV5-1,NA,TRBJ2-7
TGTGCCAGCAGCTTCCGGGTTAGCAATCAGCCCCAGCATTTT,CASSFRVSNQPQHF,NA,TRBV5-6,NA,TRBJ1-5
TGTGCCAGCAGCTTAACGCTGAACCCCAGCACAGATACGCAGTATTTT,CASSLTLNPSTDTQYF,NA,TRBV13,NA,TRBJ2-3
TGTGCCAACTCCCGCCTAGTGGGGGGTAGCGGTGGCTACACCTTC,CANSRLVGGSGGYTF,NA,TRBV28,NA,TRBJ1-2
TGTGCCAGCAGCTTGGAGATTGTCGGGACAGATACGCAGTATTTT,CASSLEIVGTDTQYF,NA,TRBV5-5,NA,TRBJ2-3
TGCAGTGCTACCGACGGGGGAGAGGAGACCCAGTACTTC,CSATDGGEETQYF,few,TRBV20-1,NA,TRBJ2-5
TGTGCCAGCAGCCGGACTAGCGGGATCGACGTCCCGACTTTC,CASSRTSGIDVPTF,NA,TRBV12-3/TRBV12-4,TRBD2,TRBJ2-6
TGTGCCAGCAGTGCAACTAGCGGGAGGGCCCTCTTCAGCTCCTACAATGAGCAGTTCTTC,CASSATSGRALFSSYNEQFF,once,TRBV12-3/TRBV12-4,TRBD2,TRBJ2-1
TGTGCCAGCAGCCAAGTCGGCGATACGCAGTATTTT,CASSQVGDTQYF,NA,TRBV3-1,NA,TRBJ2-3
TGTGCCAGCACGCCGGTGCCAGAGGGCACAGATACGCAGTATTTT,CASTPVPEGTDTQYF,NA,TRBV9,NA,TRBJ2-3
TGCGCCAGCAGCCTCAGACAGGGGTCCTATGGCTACACCTTC,CASSLRQGSYGYTF,few,TRBV4-3,TRBD1,TRBJ1-2
TGTGCCAGCAGCCCAACTAGCGGGAGGGAAGGGGAACAGTACTTC,CASSPTSGREGEQYF,NA,TRBV7-2,TRBD2,TRBJ2-7
TGCAGTGCTAGCCCCGTTGGGACCTACAATGAGCAGTTCTTC,CSASPVGTYNEQFF,NA,TRBV20-1,NA,TRBJ2-1
TGTGCCAGCAGTTTAAGCGGACAGTTCTATCACCAAGAGACCCAGTACTTC,CASSLSGQFYHQETQYF,NA,TRBV28,NA,TRBJ2-5
TGTGCCAGCCTAGTAGCGGAAAACTACGAGCAGTACTTC,CASLVAENYEQYF,few,TRBV6-6,NA,TRBJ2-7
TGTGCCAGCAGTGGTTCCGGGGTTGTGGAGACCCAGTACTTC,CASSGSGVVETQYF,NA,TRBV2,NA,TRBJ2-5
TGCAGCGTTGGGGGACAGGGGGGATCCTACGAGCAGTACTTC,CSVGGQGGSYEQYF,few,TRBV29-1,TRBD1,TRBJ2-7
TGCGCCAGCAGCCCCCGACGTGAAGCCAATTCACCCCTCCACTTT,CASSPRREANSPLHF,NA,TRBV5-1,NA,TRBJ1-6
TGTGCCAGCAGTTCGTTCGACAATGAGCAGTACTTC,CASSSFDNEQYF,NA,TRBV27,NA,TRBJ2-7
TGTGCCAGCAGCCCCTATAGCGGGAGTTCCTACAATGAGCAGTTCTTC,CASSPYSGSSYNEQFF,NA,TRBV7-2,TRBD2,TRBJ2-1